This T cell receptor beta chain was retrieved from a study of shared clonotypes between healthy human individuals. It was CD45RO-negative cells, positively selected for CCR7, that made up naive CD8 cells, with terminally differentiated effector memory CD45RA+ cells excluded. The CDR3 consists of 12 residues. Germline assignment: CDR1 LNHNV and CDR2 YYDKDF (reference sequence). V lost 5 bases and J lost 6, with 11 bases in between. A single count supports this clone. The repertoire was sequenced with immunoSEQ multiplex PCR; TCRdb's copy has only in-frame clones and lacks some. The sample includes around 2.1 million clones, about 93% of them seen just once.

The rearrangement links TRBV15 to TRBJ2-7, with D possibly TRBD2 on 5 matching bases. Sequencing input: naive CD8+ T cells from PBMCs. This receptor was taken from a man between 18 and 35 years old in good health. Some clones in this sample may be carry-over from other donors' samples. CDR3 sequence (DNA): TGTGCCACCAGCCAGCGGAGTGGCGAGCAGTACTTC. Its protein is CATSQRSGEQYF.